This TCR beta chain emerged from a study of blood T cell repertoires in COVID-19. For the study at large: From T cells, B-cell-depleted T cells, or PBMCs came the material, which was cDNA or gDNA.

Profiling relied on immunoSEQ multiplex PCR, and the TCRdb table lists in-frame clones only, not all of them. Counted here are approximately 240,000 clones, around 82% occurring once; the ten biggest clones make up about 2.9%. The germline CDR1 and CDR2 sequences are SGHAT and FQNNGV. Between the trimmed V and J ends, which lost 5 bases and 4 bases, there was a span of 6 bases. The CDR3 is 12 amino acids. This rearrangement joins TRBV11-2 to TRBJ1-5, with D uncertain. This sequence originates from a woman under 40 who had recovered from COVID-19. The sample was peripheral blood. The CDR3 nucleotides are TGTGCCAGCAGCCAACAAAATCAGCCCCAGCATTTT. Protein product: CASSQQNQPQHF.